This T cell receptor beta chain was profiled in a study of CD8 T cells in ankylosing spondylitis. Broader study findings: What appeared characteristic of ankylosing spondylitis blood was a TCR beta motif of fewer than ten highly homologous variants.

Turning to this clonotype: Its specificity is unknown.

TCRdb independently ran MiXCR on the 5' RACE reads; one entry per CDR3 protein. The sample records approximately 540,000 distinct CDR3 sequences, roughly 13% being singletons. The CDR3 consists of 15 residues. Germline V gene sequence: CDR1 SGHDT, CDR2 YYEEEE. V dropped 2 bases and J dropped 0 bases, with 6 bases sitting between them. The specimen sequenced was blood, either unsorted or a sorted T cell fraction (not recorded which). The chain links TRBV5-6 to TRBJ2-6; D is undetermined. The sequence was collected from a male donor with ankylosing spondylitis. For the CDR3, the DNA is TGTGCCAGCAGCTTTTTAAACTCTGGGGCCAACGTCCTGACTTTC. The encoded protein is CASSFLNSGANVLTF.